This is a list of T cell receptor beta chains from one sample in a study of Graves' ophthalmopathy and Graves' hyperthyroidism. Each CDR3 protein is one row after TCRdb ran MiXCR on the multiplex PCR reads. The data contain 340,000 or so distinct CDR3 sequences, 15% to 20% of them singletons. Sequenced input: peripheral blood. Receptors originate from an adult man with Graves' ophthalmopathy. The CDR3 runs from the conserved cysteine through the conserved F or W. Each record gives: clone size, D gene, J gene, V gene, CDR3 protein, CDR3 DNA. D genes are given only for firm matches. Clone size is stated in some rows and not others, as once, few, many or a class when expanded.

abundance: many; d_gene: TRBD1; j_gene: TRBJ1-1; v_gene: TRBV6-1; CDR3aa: CASIGQGRSAFF; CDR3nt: TGTGCCAGCATTGGACAGGGGAGAAGTGCTTTCTTT
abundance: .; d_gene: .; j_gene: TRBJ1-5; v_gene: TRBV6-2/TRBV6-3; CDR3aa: CASTPVVGHQPQHF; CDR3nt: TGTGCCAGCACCCCCGTGGTAGGCCATCAGCCCCAGCATTTT
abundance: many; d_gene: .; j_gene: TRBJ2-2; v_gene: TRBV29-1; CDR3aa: CSVEARTSPGELFF; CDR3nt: TGCAGCGTTGAAGCCAGGACGTCCCCCGGGGAGCTGTTTTTT
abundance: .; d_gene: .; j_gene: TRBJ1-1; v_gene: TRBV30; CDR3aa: CAWSACTGNTEAYF; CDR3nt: TGTGCCTGGAGTGCATGTACAGGGAACACTGAAGCTTACTTT
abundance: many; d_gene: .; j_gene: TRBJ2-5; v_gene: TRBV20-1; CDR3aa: CSARWTDQETQYF; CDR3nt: TGCAGTGCTAGATGGACGGACCAAGAGACCCAGTACTTC
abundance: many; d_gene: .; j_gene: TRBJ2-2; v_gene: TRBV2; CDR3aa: CASSPRRGTGELFF; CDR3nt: TGTGCCAGCAGCCCTCGGCGGGGCACCGGGGAGCTGTTTTTT
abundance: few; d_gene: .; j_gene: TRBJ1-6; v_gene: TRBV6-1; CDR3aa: CASTVPLGGQTRSNSPLHF; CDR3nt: TGTGCCAGCACTGTACCGCTCGGGGGTCAAACCCGATCCAATTCACCCCTCCACTTT
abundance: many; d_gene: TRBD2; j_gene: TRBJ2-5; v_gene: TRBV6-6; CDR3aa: CASSYPGGGQETQYF; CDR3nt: TGTGCCAGCAGTTACCCTGGGGGGGGGCAAGAGACCCAGTACTTC
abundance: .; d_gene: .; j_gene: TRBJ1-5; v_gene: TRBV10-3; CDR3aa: CATDMGGGPQHF; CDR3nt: TGTGCCACGGACATGGGGGGGGGACCCCAGCATTTT
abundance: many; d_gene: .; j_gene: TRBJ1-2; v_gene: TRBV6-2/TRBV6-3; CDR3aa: CASSRTGAYGYTF; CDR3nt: TGTGCCAGCAGTCGCACGGGAGCTTATGGCTACACCTTC
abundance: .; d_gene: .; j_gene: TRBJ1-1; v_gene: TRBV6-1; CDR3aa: CASSVIEAFF; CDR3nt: TGTGCCAGCAGTGTGATTGAAGCTTTCTTT
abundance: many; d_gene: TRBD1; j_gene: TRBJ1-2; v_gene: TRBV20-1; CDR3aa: CSARFDRADYGYTF; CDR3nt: TGCAGTGCTAGATTCGACAGGGCGGACTATGGCTACACCTTC
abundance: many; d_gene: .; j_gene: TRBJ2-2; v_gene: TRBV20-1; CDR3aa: CSARVQRSNTGELFF; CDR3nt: TGCAGTGCTAGAGTCCAGCGGTCGAACACCGGGGAGCTGTTTTTT
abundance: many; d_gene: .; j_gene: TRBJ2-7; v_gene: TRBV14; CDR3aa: CASSRRVYEQYF; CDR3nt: TGTGCCAGCAGCCGGCGAGTCTACGAGCAGTACTTC
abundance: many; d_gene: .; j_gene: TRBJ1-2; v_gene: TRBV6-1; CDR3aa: CASSVGNGYTF; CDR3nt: TGTGCCAGCAGTGTAGGGAATGGCTACACCTTC
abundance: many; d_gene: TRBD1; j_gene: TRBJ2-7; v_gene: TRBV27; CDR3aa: CASSLRTGGHEQYF; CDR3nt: TGTGCCAGCAGTCTACGGACAGGGGGCCACGAGCAGTACTTC
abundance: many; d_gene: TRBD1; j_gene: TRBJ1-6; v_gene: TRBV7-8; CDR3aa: CASSLGTGGYSPLHF; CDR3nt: TGTGCCAGCAGCTTAGGAACAGGGGGGTATTCACCCCTCCACTTT
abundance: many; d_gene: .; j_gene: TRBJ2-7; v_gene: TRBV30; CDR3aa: CAWSENLKREQYF; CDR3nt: TGTGCCTGGAGTGAAAACTTAAAAAGGGAGCAGTACTTC
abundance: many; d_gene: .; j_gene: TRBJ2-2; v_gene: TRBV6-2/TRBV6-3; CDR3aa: CASTLYGELFF; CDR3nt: TGTGCCAGTACGCTTTACGGGGAGCTGTTTTTT
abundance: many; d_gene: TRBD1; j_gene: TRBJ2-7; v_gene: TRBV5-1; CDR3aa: CASSLGGRGLSYEQYF; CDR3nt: TGCGCCAGCAGCTTGGGCGGCAGGGGGTTAAGTTACGAGCAGTACTTC
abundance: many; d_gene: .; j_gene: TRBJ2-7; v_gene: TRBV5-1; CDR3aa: CASSLSSETYEQYF; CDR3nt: TGCGCCAGCAGCTTGTCTTCAGAGACCTACGAGCAGTACTTC
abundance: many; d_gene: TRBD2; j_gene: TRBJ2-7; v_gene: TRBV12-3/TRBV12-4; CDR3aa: CASSLTSGPSYEQYF; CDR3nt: TGTGCCAGCAGTTTAACTAGCGGGCCTTCCTACGAGCAGTACTTC
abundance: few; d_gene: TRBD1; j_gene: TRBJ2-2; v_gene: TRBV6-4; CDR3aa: CASRPGQGNTGELFF; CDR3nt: TGTGCCAGCAGGCCGGGACAGGGCAACACCGGGGAGCTGTTTTTT
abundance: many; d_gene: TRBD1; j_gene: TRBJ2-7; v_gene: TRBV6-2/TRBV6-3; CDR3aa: CASSYSRDRGRYAQYF; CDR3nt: TGTGCCAGCAGTTACTCGAGGGACAGAGGGCGCTACGCGCAGTACTTC
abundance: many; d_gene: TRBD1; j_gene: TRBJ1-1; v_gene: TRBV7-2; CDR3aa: CASSSLGTGNTEAFF; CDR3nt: TGTGCCAGCAGCTCCCTCGGGACAGGGAACACTGAAGCTTTCTTT
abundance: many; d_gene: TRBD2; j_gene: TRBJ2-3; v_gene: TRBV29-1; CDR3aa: CSVDPSGSPDTQYF; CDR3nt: TGCAGCGTTGATCCTAGCGGGAGCCCAGATACGCAGTATTTT
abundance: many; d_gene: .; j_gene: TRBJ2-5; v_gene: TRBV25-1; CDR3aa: CASSEFQFQETQYF; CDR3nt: TGTGCCAGCAGTGAATTCCAGTTCCAAGAGACCCAGTACTTC
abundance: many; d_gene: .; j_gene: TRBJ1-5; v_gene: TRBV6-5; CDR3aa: CASSYSTPYSNQPQHF; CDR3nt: TGTGCCAGCAGTTACTCGACACCATATAGCAATCAGCCCCAGCATTTT
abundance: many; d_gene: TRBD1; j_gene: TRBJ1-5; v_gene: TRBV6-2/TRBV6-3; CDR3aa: CASSYLGQGRQPQHF; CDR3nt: TGTGCCAGCAGTTACCTCGGACAGGGCCGTCAGCCCCAGCATTTT
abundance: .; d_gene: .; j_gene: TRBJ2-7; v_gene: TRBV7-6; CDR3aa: CASSWMDKDEQYF; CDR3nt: TGTGCCAGCAGCTGGATGGACAAGGACGAGCAGTACTTC
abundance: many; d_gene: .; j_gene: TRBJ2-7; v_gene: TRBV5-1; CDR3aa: CASSLGLYYEQYF; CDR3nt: TGCGCCAGCAGCTTGGGCCTCTACTACGAGCAGTACTTC
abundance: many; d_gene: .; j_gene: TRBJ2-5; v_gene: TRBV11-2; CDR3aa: CASSYGLGIETQYF; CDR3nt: TGTGCCAGCAGCTACGGCTTGGGTATAGAGACCCAGTACTTC
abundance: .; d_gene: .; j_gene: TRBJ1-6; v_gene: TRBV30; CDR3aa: CAWSHTDSPLHF; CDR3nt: TGTGCCTGGAGTCATACCGATTCACCCCTCCACTTT
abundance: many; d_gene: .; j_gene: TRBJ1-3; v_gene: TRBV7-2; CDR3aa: CASSLGQANSGNTIYF; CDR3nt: TGTGCCAGCAGCTTAGGGCAGGCGAACTCTGGAAACACCATATATTTT
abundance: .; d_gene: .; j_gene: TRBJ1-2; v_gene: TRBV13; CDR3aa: CASSSRRNYGYIF; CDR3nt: TGTGCCAGCAGCTCACGCAGAAACTATGGCTACATCTTC
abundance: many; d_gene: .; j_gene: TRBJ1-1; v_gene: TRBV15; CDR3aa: CATSRITTALNTEAFF; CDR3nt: TGTGCCACCAGCAGAATCACGACAGCACTGAACACTGAAGCTTTCTTT
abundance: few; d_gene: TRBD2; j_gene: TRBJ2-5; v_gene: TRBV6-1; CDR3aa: CASSEFLAEEQETQYF; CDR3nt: TGTGCCAGCAGTGAATTCCTAGCGGAGGAACAAGAGACCCAGTACTTC
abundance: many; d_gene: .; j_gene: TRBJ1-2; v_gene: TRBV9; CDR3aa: CASSVGDKVNYGYTF; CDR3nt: TGTGCCAGCAGCGTAGGGGACAAAGTTAACTATGGCTACACCTTC
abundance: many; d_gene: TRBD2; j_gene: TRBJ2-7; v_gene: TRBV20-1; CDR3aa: CSVSGRALYEQYF; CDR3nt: TGCAGTGTTAGCGGGAGGGCGTTATACGAGCAGTACTTC
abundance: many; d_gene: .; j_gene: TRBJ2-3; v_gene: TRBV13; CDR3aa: CASSLPPGTDTQYF; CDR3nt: TGTGCCAGCAGCCTCCCCCCAGGGACAGATACGCAGTATTTT
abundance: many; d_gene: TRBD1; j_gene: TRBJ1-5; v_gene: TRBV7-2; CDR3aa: CASSSPGGTGGSLSQHF; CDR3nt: TGTGCCAGCAGCTCACCCGGGGGGACAGGGGGCTCCTTGTCCCAGCATTTT
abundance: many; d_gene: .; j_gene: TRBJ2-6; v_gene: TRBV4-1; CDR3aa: CASSRLFSGANVLTF; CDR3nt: TGCGCCAGCAGCCGTCTCTTCTCTGGGGCCAACGTCCTGACTTTC
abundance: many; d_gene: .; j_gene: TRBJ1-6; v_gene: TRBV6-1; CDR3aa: CASSDRTIGNSPLHF; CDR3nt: TGTGCCAGCAGTGATAGGACCATAGGCAATTCACCCCTCCACTTT
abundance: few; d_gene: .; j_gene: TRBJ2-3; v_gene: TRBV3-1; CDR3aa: CASSQEGRGGQIVTDTQYF; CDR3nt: TGTGCCAGCAGCCAAGAGGGGCGTGGTGGACAAATAGTAACAGATACGCAGTATTTT
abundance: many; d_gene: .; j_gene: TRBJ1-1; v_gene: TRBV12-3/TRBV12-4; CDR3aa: CASSSAGVTTEAFF; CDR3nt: TGTGCCAGCAGTTCGGCAGGGGTGACCACTGAAGCTTTCTTT
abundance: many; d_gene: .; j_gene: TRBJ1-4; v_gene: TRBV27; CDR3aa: CASSRKGNEKLFF; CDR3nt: TGTGCCAGTTCTCGTAAGGGGAATGAAAAACTGTTTTTT
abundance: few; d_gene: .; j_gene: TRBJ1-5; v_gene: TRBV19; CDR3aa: CASSTTHYSNQPQHF; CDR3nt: TGTGCCAGTAGTACAACACATTATAGCAATCAGCCCCAGCATTTT
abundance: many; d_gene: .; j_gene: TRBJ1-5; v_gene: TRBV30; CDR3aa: CAWSYGNQPQHF; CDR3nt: TGTGCCTGGAGTTATGGAAATCAGCCCCAGCATTTT
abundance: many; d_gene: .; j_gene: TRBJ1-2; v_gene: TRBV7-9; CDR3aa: CASSLGGRAYTF; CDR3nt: TGTGCCAGCAGCTTAGGCGGCAGGGCCTACACCTTC
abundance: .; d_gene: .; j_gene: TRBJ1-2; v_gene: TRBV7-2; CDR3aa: CASIPTPGGNYGYTF; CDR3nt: TGTGCCAGCATCCCCACCCCAGGCGGGAACTATGGCTACACCTTC
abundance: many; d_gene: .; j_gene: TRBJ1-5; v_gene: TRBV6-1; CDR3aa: CASSQWKDSTRYLGQPQHF; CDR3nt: TGTGCCAGCAGTCAATGGAAAGACTCTACGCGTTATCTCGGGCAGCCCCAGCATTTT
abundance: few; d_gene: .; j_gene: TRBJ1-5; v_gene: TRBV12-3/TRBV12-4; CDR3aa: CVSKSTVGQNQPQHF; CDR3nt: TGTGTCAGCAAATCCACAGTGGGTCAGAATCAGCCCCAGCATTTT
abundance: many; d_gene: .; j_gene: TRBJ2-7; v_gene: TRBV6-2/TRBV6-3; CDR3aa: CASTGTRLSYEQYF; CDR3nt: TGTGCCAGCACCGGGACTCGATTGTCCTACGAGCAGTACTTC
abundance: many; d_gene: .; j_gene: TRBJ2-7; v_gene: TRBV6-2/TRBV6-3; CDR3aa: CASSPRTVTYEQYF; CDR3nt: TGTGCCAGCAGCCCGAGGACAGTTACCTACGAGCAGTACTTC
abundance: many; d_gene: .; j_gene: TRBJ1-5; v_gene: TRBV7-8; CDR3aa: CASSLEHRSLGNQPQHF; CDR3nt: TGTGCCAGCAGCTTAGAACACCGAAGCTTGGGTAATCAGCCCCAGCATTTT
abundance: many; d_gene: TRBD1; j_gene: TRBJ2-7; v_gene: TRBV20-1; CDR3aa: CSAVGTGGSYEQYF; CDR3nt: TGCAGTGCCGTCGGGACAGGGGGTTCCTACGAGCAGTACTTC
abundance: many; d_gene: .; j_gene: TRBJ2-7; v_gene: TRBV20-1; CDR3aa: CSAKYGANSYEQYF; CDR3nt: TGCAGTGCTAAATACGGGGCCAACTCCTACGAGCAGTACTTC
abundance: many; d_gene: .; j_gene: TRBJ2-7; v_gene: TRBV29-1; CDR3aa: CSVVGVSGKVSYEQYF; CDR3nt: TGCAGCGTTGTAGGTGTATCAGGGAAAGTCTCCTACGAGCAGTACTTC
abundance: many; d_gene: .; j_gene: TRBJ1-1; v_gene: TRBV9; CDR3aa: CASSVTQGNTEAFF; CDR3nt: TGTGCCAGCAGCGTGACACAGGGGAACACTGAAGCTTTCTTT
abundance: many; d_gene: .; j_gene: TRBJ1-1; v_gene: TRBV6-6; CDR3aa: CASRSPPGRNTEAFF; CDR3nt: TGTGCCAGCAGGAGCCCTCCCGGACGGAACACTGAAGCTTTCTTT